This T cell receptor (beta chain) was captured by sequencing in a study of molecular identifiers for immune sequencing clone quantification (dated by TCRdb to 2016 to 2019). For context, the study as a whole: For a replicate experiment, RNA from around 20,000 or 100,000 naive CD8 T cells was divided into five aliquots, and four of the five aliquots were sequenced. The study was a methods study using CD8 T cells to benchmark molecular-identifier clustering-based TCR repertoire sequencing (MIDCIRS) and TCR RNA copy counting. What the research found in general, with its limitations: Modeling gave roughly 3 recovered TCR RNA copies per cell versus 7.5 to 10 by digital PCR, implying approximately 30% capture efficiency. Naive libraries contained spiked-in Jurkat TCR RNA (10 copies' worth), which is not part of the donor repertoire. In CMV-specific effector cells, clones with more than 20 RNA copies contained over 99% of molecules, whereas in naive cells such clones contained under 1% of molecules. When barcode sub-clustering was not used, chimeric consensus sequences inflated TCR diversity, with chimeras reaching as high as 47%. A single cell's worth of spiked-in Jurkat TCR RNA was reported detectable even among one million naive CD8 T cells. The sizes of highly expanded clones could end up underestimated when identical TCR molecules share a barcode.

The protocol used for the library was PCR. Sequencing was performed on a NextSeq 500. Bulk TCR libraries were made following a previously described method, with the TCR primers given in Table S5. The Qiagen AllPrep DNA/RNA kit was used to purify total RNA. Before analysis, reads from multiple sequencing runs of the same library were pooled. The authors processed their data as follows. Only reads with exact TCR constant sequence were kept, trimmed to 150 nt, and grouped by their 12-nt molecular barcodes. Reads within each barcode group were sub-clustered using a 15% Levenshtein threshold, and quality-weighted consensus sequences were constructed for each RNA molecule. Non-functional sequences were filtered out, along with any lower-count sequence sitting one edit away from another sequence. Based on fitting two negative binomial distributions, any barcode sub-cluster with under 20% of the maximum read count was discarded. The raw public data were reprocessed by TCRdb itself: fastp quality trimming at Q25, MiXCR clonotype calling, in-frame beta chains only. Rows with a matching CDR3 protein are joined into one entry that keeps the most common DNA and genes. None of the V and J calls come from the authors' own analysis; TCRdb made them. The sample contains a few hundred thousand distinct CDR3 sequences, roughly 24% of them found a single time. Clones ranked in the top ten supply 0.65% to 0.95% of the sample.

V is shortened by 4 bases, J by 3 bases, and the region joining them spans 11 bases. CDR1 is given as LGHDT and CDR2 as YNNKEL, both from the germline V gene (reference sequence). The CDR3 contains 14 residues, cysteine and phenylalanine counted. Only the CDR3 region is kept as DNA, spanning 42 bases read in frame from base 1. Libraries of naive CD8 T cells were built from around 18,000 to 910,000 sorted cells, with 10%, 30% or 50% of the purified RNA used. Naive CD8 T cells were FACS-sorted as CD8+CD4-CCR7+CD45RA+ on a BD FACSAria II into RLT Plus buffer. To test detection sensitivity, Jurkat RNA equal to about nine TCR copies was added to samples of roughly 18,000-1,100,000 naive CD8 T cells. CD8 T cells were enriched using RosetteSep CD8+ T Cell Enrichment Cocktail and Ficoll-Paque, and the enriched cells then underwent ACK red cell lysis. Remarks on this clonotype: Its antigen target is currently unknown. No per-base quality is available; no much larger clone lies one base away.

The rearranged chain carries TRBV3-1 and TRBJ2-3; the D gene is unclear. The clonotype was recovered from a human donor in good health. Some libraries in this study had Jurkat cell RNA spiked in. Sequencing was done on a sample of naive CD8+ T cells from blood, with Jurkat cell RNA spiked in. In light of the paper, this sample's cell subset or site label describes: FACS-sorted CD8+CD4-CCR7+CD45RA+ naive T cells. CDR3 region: CASSPRLATDTQYF. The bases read TGTGCCAGCAGCCCACGGCTGGCGACAGATACGCAGTATTTT.